The 5 T cell receptor beta chains reported below all come from one sample, sequenced in a study of cytomegalovirus exposure and HLA in healthy donors. The PCR ran on 60 Vbeta and 13 Jbeta primers. Profiling relied on immunoSEQ multiplex PCR, and the TCRdb table lists in-frame clones only, not all of them. In the table there are about 63,000 clones, approximately 92% of which are singletons. Source material: PBMCs. The source is a woman aged 25 to 39 in good health and CMV-seropositive.

V gene TRBV19 combines with J gene TRBJ2-1, with TRBD2 matching 12 bases. Looked up from germline, CDR1 is LNHDA and CDR2 is SQIVND (reference sequence). The CDR3 runs 16 residues. The J segment lost 6 bases and the V segment lost 2 bases, leaving 5 bases of the junction unmatched. The CDR3 loop reads CASSISLAGGRNEQFF. In DNA, the CDR3 is TGTGCCAGTAGTATATCCCTAGCGGGAGGGCGCAATGAGCAGTTCTTC.

V gene TRBV28 combines with J gene TRBJ1-2, with D possibly matching TRBD1 (6 bases). The CDR3 spans 14 residues. Germline CDR1 is MDHEN and CDR2 is SYDVKM. V lost 3 bases and J 8 bases, leaving 16 bases between the germline ends. CDR3 residues: CASSLSPGVFGYTF. The CDR3 DNA sequence: TGTGCCAGCAGTTTGTCCCCAGGGGTGTTCGGCTACACCTTC.

In this sample, this clone turned up a few times. The chain couples TRBV4-1 to TRBJ2-4; 7 bases are a match to TRBD2. V was pared by 4 bases and J by 3 bases, with 12 bases of the junction left unmatched. The CDR3 has 17 residues. Germline CDR1 MGHRA, CDR2 YSYEKL. CDR3 bases: TGCGCCAGCAGCCGCACAGGATTAGCGGGCGACAAAAACATTCAGTACTTC. Amino acid sequence: CASSRTGLAGDKNIQYF.

The rearrangement links TRBV28 to TRBJ1-4, with D unclear. Per germline, CDR1 MDHEN and CDR2 SYDVKM. CDR3 length: 14 amino acids. V was clipped by 3 bases and J by 2 bases, with 7 bases between them. The DNA of the CDR3 is TGTGCCAGCAGTTTCCAGTGGACTAATGAAAAACTGTTTTTT. Protein sequence: CASSFQWTNEKLFF.

The genes are TRBV7-9 and TRBJ1-4, with 7 bases matching TRBD1. Trimming removed 4 bases from V and 7 bases from J; junction bases left unmatched: 6. CDR1 is SEHNR, CDR2 FQNEAQ, per germline (reference sequence). This CDR3 spans 14 amino acids. The CDR3 nucleotides are TGTGCCAGCAGCTCGAACAGGGGTGGTGAAAAACTGTTTTTT. This encodes CASSSNRGGEKLFF.